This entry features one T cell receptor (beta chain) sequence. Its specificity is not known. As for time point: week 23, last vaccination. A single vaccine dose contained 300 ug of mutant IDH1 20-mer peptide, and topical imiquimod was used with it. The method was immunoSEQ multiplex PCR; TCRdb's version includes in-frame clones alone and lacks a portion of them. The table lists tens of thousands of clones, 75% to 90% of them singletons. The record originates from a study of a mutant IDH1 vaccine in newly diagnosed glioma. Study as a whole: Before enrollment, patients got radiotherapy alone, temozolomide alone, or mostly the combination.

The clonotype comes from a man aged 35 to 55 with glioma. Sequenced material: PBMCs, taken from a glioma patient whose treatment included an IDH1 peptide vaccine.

CDR3 loop: CAISPQGVFGNTIYF. The CDR3 coding sequence is TGTGCCATCAGCCCACAGGGGGTTTTTGGAAACACCATATATTTT. The rearrangement joins TRBV10-3 to TRBJ1-3; TRBD1 aligns across 8 bases. Germline lookup yields CDR1 ENHRY and CDR2 SYGVKD. This CDR3 is built from 15 residues. With V trimmed by 6 bases and J by 3 bases, 7 bases remained unmatched.